This T cell receptor (beta chain) was documented in a study of T-cell memory formation after mild COVID-19. There are 13 residues in the CDR3. CDR1 and CDR2 from the germline V gene are SEHNR and FQNEAQ (reference sequence). V shed 4 bases and J shed 5 bases, with 11 bases lying between them. Using constant-segment primers, 5'RACE produced TCR alpha and TCR beta cDNA libraries carrying sample barcodes and UMIs. TCRdb re-derived calls from the 5' RACE reads in MiXCR, one entry per CDR3 protein. The sample carries hundreds of thousands of distinct CDR3 sequences, 20% to 25% recorded once. This clonotype was found many times. Its antigen is currently unknown. Study-wide findings and caveats: Confirmation of SARS-CoV-2 specificity was lacking for second-wave clones peaking day 37. The study found balanced CD4/CD8 in clones contracting day 15 to 85 and a CD4+ lean in later expanders.

This chain connects TRBV7-9 to TRBJ1-1, with D tentatively TRBD1 (6 bases). The specimen was PBMCs or a T cell subset sorted from them (not recorded which). This clonotype was sampled from a man between 18 and 29 years old who had mild COVID-19 (a few samples of this study predate the infection). Cell type and time point are not known. CDR3 nucleotide sequence: TGTGCCAGCAGCTGGTTAGGGGGGACTGAAGCTTTCTTT. Encoded protein: CASSWLGGTEAFF.